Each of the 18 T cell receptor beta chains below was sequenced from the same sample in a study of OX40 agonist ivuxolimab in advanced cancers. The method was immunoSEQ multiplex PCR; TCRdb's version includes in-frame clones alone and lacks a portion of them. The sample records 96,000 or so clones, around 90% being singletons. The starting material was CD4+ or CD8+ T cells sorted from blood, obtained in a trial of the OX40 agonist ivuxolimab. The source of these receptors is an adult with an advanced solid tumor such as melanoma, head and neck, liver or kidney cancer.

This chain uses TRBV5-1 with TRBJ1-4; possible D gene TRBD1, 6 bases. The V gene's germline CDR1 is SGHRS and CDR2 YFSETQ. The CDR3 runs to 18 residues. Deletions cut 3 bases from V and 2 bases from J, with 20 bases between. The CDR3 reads CASSSAPPGEATNEKLFF. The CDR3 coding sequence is TGCGCCAGCAGCTCTGCCCCCCCAGGGGAGGCGACTAATGAAAAACTGTTTTTT.

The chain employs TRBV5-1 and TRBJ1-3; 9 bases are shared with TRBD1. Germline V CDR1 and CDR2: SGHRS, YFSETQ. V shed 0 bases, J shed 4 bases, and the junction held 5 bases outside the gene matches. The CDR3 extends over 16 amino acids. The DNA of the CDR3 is TGCGCCAGCAGCTTGGGAAGGGACAGGGTCGGAAACACCATATATTTT. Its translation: CASSLGRDRVGNTIYF.

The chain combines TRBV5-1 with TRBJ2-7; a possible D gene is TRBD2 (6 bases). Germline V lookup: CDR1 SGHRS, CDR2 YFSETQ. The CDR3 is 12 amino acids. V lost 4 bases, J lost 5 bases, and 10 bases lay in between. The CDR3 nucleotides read TGCGCCAGCAGCCTAGCGTTAGACGAGCAGTACTTC. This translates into CASSLALDEQYF.

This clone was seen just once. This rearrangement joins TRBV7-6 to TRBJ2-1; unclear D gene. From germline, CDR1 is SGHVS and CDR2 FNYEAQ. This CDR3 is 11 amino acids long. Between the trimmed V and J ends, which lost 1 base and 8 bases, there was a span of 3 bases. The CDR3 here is CASSLVDEQFF. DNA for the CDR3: TGTGCCAGCAGCTTAGTCGATGAGCAGTTCTTC.

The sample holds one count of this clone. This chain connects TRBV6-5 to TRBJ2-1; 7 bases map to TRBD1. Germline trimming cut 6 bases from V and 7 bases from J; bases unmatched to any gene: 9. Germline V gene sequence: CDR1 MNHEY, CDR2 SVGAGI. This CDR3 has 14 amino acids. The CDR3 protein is CASRGMTGWNEQFF. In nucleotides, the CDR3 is TGTGCCAGCAGGGGGATGACAGGGTGGAATGAGCAGTTCTTC.

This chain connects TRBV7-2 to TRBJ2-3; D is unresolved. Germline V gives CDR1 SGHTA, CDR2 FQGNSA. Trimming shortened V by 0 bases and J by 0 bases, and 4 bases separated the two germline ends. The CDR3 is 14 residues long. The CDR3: CASSLALSTDTQYF. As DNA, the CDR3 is TGTGCCAGCAGCTTAGCCCTTAGCACAGATACGCAGTATTTT.

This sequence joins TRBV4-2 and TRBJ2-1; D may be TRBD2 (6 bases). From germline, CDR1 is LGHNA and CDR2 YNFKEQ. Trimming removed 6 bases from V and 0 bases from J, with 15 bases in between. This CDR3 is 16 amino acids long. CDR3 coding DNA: TGTGCCAGCAGGGGAGGAGAGAGATACTCCTACAATGAGCAGTTCTTC. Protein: CASRGGERYSYNEQFF.

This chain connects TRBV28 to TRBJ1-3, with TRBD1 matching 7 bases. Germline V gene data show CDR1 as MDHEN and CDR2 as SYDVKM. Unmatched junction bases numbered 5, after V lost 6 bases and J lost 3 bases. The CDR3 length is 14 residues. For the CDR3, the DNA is TGTGCCAGCAGGATGACAGGGAATGGAAACACCATATATTTT. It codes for CASRMTGNGNTIYF. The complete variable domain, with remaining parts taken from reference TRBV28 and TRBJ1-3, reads DVKVTQSSRYLVKRTGEKVFLECVQDMDHENMFWYRQDPGLGLRLIYFSYDVKMKEKGDIPEGYSVSREKKERFSLILESASTNQTSMYLCASRMTGNGNTIYFGEGSWLTVV.

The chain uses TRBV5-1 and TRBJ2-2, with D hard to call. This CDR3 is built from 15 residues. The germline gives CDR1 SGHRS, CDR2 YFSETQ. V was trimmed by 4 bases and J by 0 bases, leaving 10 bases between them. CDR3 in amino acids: CASSLRPANTGELFF. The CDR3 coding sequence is TGCGCCAGCAGCCTGAGACCGGCGAACACCGGGGAGCTGTTTTTT.

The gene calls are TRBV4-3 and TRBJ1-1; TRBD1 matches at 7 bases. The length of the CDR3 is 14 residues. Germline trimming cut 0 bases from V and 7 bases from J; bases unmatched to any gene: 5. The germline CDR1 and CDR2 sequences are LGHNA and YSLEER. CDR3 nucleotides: TGCGCCAGCAGCCAAGACTACAGGGGAAGTGAAGCTTTCTTT. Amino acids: CASSQDYRGSEAFF.

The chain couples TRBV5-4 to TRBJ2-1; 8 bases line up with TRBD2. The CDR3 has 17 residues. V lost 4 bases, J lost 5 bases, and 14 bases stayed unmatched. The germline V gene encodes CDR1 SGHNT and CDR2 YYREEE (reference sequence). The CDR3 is CASSPRTSPRFNNEQFF. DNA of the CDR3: TGTGCCAGCAGCCCACGGACTAGCCCTCGATTTAACAATGAGCAGTTCTTC.

The CDR3 protein is CASSSVGSGREETQYF. The CDR3 region has the DNA TGTGCCAGCAGCTCGGTCGGTAGCGGGAGGGAAGAGACCCAGTACTTC. V and J are TRBV5-5 and TRBJ2-5, with 11 positions matching TRBD2. The CDR3 totals 16 residues. V shed 3 bases and J 3 bases; nucleotides not matched to a gene: 7. Germline V CDR1 and CDR2: SGHKS, YYEKEE (reference sequence).

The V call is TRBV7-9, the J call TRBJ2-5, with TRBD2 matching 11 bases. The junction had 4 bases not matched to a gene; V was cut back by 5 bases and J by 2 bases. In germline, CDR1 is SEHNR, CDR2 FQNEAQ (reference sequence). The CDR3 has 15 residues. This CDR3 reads CASSPGTSGQETQYF. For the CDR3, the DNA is TGTGCCAGCAGCCCCGGGACTAGCGGACAAGAGACCCAGTACTTC.

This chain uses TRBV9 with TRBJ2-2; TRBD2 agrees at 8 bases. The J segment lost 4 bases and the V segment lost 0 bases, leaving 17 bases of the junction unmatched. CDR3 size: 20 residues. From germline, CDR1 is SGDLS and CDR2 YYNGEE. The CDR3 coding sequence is TGTGCCAGCAGCGTAGGGCCGTCGGGTGCAGCGGGAGTACGCACCGGGGAGCTGTTTTTT. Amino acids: CASSVGPSGAAGVRTGELFF.

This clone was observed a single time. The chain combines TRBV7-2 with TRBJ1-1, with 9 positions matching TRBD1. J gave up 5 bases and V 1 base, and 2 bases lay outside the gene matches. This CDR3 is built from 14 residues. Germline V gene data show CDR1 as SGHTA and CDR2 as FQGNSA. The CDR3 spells CASSLEGTGTEAFF. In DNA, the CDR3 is TGTGCCAGCAGCTTAGAAGGGACAGGGACTGAAGCTTTCTTT.

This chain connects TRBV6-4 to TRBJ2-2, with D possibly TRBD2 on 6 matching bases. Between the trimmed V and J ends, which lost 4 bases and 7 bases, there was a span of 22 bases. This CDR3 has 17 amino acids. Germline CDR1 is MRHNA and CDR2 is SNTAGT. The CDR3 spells CASSGAASAYPSGELFF. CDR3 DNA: TGTGCCAGCAGTGGTGCGGCTAGCGCCTATCCCAGCGGGGAGCTGTTTTTT.

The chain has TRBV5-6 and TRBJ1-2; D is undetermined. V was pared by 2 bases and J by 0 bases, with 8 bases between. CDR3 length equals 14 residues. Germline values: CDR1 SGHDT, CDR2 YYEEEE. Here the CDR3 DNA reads TGTGCCAGCAGCTTTTCCAGTTCTAACTATGGCTACACCTTC. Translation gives CASSFSSSNYGYTF.

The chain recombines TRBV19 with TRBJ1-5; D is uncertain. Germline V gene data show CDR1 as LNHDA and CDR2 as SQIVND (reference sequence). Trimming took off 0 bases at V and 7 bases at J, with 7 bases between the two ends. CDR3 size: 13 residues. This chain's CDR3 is CASSIDPIQPQHF. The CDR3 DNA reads TGTGCCAGTAGTATAGATCCTATCCAGCCCCAGCATTTT.